Presented here are 5 T cell receptor beta chains from one specimen sequenced in a study of shared clonotypes between healthy human individuals (dated by TCRdb to the early 2020s). CD8 naive samples were CD45RO-negative cells positively selected for CCR7, giving a CD45RA+CCR7+ population that excluded TemRA cells. The protocol used for the library was the immunoSEQ multiplex PCR assay. Not all clones reach the TCRdb copy of this immuneACCESS table, which keeps in-frame sequences only. Checked studies attribute under half of the gap to unresolved V genes and leave the rest unexplained. The sample includes millions of clones, with around 93% observed a single time. The ten largest clones add up to about 1.8% of the sample. The sample comprised naive CD8+ T cells from PBMCs. Interpreted using the paper, the cell subset or site label stands for: CD45RA+CCR7+. These receptors originate from a man younger than 35 in good health. Some clones in this sample may be carry-over from other donors' samples.

CDR3 coding DNA: TGTGCCAGTAGTATAGGGGGGGAAAACAATGAGCAGTTCTTC. Its translation: CASSIGGENNEQFF. The chain couples TRBV19 to TRBJ2-1; perhaps TRBD2 as D (6 bases). The length of the CDR3 is 14 residues. The germline V and J ends were trimmed by 1 base and 5 bases, with 9 bases remaining between them. Germline V gene data show CDR1 as LNHDA and CDR2 as SQIVND (reference sequence).

In regard to this clone: The sample holds other DNA sequences that translate to the same CDR3. CDR3: CASSLGGVPYNEQFF. CDR3 in DNA: TGTGCCAGCAGCTTAGGTGGGGTCCCCTACAATGAGCAGTTCTTC. The V and J genes are TRBV7-9 and TRBJ2-1; no reliable D call. The germline gives CDR1 SEHNR, CDR2 FQNEAQ (reference sequence). Trimming removed 1 base at V and 2 bases at J, with 9 bases between. The CDR3 length is 15 residues.

The gene calls are TRBV4-3 and TRBJ2-7; a weak D match, TRBD1 (6 bases). V dropped 1 base and J dropped 2 bases, with 15 bases sitting between them. CDR1 LGHNA and CDR2 YSLEER come from the germline V gene. The CDR3 runs 16 residues. CDR3 amino acids: CASSQGGPGHAYEQYF. The CDR3 nucleotides read TGCGCCAGCAGCCAAGGCGGTCCGGGACACGCCTACGAGCAGTACTTC.

A single count supports this clone. This chain connects TRBV30 to TRBJ1-6; D gene ambiguous. The CDR3 is 13 amino acids. V was shortened by 2 bases and J by 10 bases, with 12 bases between the two germline ends. Germline V gene lookup returns CDR1 GTSNPN and CDR2 SVGIG (reference sequence). The chain's CDR3 is CAWSSGDGSPLHF. The CDR3 DNA is TGTGCCTGGAGTTCCGGGGATGGGTCACCCCTCCACTTT. Using reference TRBV30 and TRBJ1-6 for the parts outside the CDR3, the full variable domain is SQTIHQWPATLVQPVGSPLSLECTVEGTSNPNLYWYRQAAGRGLQLLFYSVGIGQISSEVPQNLSASRPQDRQFILSSKKLLLSDSGFYLCAWSSGDGSPLHFGNGTRLTVT.

The rearrangement joins TRBV4-3 to TRBJ1-2; the D gene is possibly TRBD1 (5 bases). The V end was cut by 0 bases, the J end by 4 bases, with 9 bases between. CDR1 LGHNA and CDR2 YSLEER come from the germline V gene. The CDR3 sequence is 14 residues long. CDR3 amino acids: CASSQDQGPYGYTF. The CDR3 DNA sequence: TGCGCCAGCAGCCAAGATCAGGGACCCTATGGCTACACCTTC.